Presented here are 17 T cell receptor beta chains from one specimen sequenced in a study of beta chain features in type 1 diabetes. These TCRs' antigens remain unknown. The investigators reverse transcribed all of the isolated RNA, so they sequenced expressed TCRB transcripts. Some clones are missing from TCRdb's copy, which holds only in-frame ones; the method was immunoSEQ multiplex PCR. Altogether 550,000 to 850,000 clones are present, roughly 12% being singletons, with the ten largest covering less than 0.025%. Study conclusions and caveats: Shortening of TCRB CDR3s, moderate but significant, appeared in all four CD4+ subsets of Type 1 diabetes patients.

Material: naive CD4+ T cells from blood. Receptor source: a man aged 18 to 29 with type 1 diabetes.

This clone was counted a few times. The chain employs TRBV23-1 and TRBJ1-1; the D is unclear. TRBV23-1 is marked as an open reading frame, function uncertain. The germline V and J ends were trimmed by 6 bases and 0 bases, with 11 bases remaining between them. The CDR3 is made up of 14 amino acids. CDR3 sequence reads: CASRTTPMNTEAFF. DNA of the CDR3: TGCGCCAGCAGGACGACACCCATGAACACTGAAGCTTTCTTT.

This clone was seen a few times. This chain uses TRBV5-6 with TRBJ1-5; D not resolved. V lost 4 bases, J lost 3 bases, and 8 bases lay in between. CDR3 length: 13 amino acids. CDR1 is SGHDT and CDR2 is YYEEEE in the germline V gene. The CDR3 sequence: CASSRNSNQPQHF. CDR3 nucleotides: TGTGCCAGCAGCCGAAATTCCAATCAGCCCCAGCATTTT.

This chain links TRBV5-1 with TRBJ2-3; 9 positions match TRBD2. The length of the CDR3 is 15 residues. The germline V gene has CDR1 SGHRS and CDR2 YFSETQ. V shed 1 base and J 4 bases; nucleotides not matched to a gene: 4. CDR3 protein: CASSLIAGEADTQYF. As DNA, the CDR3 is TGCGCCAGCAGCTTGATAGCGGGGGAAGCAGATACGCAGTATTTT.

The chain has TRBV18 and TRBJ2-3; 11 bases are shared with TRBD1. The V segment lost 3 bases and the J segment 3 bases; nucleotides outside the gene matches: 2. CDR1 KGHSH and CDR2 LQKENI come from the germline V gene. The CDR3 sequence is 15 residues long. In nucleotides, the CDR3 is TGTGCCAGCTCACCCGGGGACAGGGGGACAGATACGCAGTATTTT. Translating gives CASSPGDRGTDTQYF.

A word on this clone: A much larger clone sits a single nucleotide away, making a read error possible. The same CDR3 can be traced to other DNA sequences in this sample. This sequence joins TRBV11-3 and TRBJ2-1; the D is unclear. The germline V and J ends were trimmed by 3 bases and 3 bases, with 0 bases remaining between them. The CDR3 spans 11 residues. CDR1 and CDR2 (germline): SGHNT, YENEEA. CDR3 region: CASSFYNEQFF. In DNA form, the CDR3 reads TGTGCCAGCAGCTTCTACAATGAGCAGTTCTTC.

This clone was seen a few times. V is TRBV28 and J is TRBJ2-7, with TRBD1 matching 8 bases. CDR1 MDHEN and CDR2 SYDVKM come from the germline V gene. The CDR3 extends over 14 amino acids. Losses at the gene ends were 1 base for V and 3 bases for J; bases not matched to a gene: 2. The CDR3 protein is CASSLSGGGYEQYF. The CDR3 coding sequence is TGTGCCAGCAGTTTATCAGGGGGCGGCTACGAGCAGTACTTC.

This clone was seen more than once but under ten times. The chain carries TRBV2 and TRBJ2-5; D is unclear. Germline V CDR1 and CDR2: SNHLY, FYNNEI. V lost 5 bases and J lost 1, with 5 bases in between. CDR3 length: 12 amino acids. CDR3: CASSYTQETQYF. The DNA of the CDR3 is TGTGCCAGCAGTTACACCCAAGAGACCCAGTACTTC.

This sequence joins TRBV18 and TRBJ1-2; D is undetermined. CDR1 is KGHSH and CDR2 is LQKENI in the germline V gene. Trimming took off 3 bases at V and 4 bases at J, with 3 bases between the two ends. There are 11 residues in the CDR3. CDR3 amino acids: CASSPLYGYTF. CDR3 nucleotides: TGTGCCAGCTCACCCCTCTATGGCTACACCTTC.

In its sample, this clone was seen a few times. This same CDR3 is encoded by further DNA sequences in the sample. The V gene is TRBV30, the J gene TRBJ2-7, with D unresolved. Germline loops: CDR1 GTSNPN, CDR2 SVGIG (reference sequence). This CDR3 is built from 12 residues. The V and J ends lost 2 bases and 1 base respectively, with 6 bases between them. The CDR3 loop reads CAWSLSSYEQYF. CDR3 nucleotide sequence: TGTGCCTGGAGTTTGTCTTCCTACGAGCAGTACTTC.

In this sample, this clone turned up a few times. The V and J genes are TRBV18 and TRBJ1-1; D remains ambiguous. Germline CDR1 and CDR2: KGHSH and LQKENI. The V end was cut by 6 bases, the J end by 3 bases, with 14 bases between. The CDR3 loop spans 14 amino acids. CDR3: CASSPRSGDTEAFF. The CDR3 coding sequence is TGTGCCAGCTCCCCGCGTTCGGGAGACACTGAAGCTTTCTTT.

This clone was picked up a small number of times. The CDR3: CASSEAAPTGDEQFF. In DNA form, the CDR3 reads TGTGCCAGCAGTGAAGCGGCCCCTACAGGGGATGAGCAGTTCTTC. The chain carries TRBV6-1 and TRBJ2-1; 7 nucleotides line up with TRBD1. There are 15 residues in the CDR3. Germline V gene sequence: CDR1 MNHNS, CDR2 SASEGT. V gave up 0 bases and J gave up 8 bases; unmatched junction bases: 7.

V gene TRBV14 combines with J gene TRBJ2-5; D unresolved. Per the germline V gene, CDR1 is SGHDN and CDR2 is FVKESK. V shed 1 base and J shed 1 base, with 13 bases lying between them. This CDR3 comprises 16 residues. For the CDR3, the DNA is TGTGCCAGCAGCCAAGGGGTCTGGTCAACCCAAGAGACCCAGTACTTC. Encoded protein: CASSQGVWSTQETQYF. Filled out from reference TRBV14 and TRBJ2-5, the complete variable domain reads EAGVTQFPSHSVIEKGQTVTLRCDPISGHDNLYWYRRVMGKEIKFLLHFVKESKQDESGMPNNRFLAERTGGTYSTLKVQPAELEDSGVYFCASSQGVWSTQETQYFGPGTRLLVL.

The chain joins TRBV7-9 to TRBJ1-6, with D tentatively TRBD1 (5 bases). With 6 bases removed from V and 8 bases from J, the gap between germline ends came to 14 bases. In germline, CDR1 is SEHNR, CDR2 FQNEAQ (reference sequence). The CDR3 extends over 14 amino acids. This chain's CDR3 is CASRQQGIDSPLHF. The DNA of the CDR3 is TGTGCCAGCAGGCAGCAGGGTATTGATTCACCCCTCCACTTT.

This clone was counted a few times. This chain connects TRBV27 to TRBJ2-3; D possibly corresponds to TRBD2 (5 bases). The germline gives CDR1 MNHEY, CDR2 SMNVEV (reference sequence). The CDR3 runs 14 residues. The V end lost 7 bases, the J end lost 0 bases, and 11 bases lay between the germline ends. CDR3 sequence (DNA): TGTGCCAGCAAGGTAGCGCGCAGCACAGATACGCAGTATTTT. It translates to CASKVARSTDTQYF.

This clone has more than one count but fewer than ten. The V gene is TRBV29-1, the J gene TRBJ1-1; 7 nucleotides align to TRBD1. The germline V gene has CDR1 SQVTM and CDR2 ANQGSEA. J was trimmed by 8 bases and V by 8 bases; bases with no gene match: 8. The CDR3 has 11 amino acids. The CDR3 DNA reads TGCAGCTTATTACAGGGGTTAGAAGCTTTCTTT. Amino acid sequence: CSLLQGLEAFF.

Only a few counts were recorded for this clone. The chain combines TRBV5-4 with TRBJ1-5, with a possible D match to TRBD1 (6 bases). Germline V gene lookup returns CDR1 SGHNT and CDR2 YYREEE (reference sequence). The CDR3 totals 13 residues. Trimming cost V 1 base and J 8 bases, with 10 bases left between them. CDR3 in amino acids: CASSLKGVEPQHF. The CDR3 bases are TGTGCCAGCAGCTTGAAGGGGGTAGAGCCCCAGCATTTT.

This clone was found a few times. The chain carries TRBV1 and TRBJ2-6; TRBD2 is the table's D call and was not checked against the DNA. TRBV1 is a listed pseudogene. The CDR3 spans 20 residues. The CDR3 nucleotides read TGCACCAGCAGCCAGTCGGGCGGAGGCCTTCGCCTAGCTGGGGCCAACGTCCTGACTTTC. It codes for CTSSQSGGGLRLAGANVLTF.